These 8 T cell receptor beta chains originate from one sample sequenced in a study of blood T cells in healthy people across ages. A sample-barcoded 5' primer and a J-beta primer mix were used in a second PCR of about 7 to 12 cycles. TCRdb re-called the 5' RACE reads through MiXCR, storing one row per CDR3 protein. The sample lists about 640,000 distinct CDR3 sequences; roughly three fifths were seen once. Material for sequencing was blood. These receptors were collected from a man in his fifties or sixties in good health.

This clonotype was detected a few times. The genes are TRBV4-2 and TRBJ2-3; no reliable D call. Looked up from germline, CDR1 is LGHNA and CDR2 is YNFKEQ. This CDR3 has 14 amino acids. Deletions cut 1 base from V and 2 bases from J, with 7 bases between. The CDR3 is CASSQVDSTDTQYF. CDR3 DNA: TGTGCCAGCAGCCAAGTCGATTCCACAGATACGCAGTATTTT.

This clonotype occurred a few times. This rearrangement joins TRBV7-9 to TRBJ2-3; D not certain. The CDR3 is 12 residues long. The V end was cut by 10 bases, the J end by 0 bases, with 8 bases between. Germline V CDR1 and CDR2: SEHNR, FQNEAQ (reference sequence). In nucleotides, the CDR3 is TGTGCCATCGAAAAGAGCACAGATACGCAGTATTTT. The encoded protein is CAIEKSTDTQYF.

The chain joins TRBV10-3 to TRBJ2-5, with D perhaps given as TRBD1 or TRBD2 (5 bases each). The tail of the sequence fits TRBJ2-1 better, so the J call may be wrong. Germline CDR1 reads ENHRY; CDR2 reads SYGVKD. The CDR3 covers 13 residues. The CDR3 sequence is CAISAGREETQFF. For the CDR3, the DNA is TGTGCCATCAGTGCGGGACGGGAAGAGACCCAGTTCTTC.

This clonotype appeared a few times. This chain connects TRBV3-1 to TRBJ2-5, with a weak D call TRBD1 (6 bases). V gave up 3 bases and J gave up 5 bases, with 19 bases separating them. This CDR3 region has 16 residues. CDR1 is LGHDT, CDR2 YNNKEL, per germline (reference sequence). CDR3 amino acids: CASSQMTGDPRETQYF. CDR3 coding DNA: TGTGCCAGCAGCCAGATGACAGGAGACCCAAGGGAGACCCAGTACTTC.

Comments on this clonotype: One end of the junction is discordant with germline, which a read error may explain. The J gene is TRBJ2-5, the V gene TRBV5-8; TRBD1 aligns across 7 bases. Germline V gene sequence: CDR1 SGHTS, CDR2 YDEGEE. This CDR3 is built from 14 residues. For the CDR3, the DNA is TGTGCCAGCAGTTTGGGTGGACAGGAAGAGACCCAGTACTTC. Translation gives CASSLGGQEETQYF. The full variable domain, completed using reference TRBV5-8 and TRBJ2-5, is EAGVTQSPTHLIKTRGQQATLRCSPISGHTSVYWYQQALGLGLQFLLWYDEGEERNRGNFPPRFSGRQFPNYSSELNVNALELEDSALYLCASSLGGQEETQYFGPGTRLLVL.

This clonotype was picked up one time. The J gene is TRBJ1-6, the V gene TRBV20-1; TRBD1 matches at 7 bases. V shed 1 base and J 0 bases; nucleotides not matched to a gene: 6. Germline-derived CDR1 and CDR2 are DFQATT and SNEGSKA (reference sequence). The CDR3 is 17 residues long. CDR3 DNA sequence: TGCAGTGCTAGAGCGACACAGGGGAGCTCCTATAATTCACCCCTCCACTTT. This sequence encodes CSARATQGSSYNSPLHF.

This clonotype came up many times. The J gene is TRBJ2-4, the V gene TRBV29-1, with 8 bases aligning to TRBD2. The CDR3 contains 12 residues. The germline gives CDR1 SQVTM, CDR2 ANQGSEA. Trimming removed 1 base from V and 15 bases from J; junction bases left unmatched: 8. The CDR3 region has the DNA TGCAGCGTTGAAGGATCGGGGGGGGGCCTGTACTTC. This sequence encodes CSVEGSGGGLYF.

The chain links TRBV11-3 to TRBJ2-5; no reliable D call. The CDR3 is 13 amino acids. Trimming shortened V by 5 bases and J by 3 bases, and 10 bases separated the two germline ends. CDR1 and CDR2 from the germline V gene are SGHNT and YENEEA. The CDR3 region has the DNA TGTGCCAGCAGCCAAGTGGGAAAAGAGACCCAGTACTTC. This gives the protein CASSQVGKETQYF.